The 21 T cell receptor beta chains in this list originate from one sample, sequenced in a study of T cell repertoires in cytomegalovirus infection. In TCRdb, the reads were re-called with MiXCR into one record per CDR3 protein. The sample has under 150,000 distinct CDR3 sequences, 20% to 30% seen once. What these receptors recognize is not known. The sequenced sample was PBMCs, sequenced either directly or after in vitro stimulation (not recorded which). The receptors originated from a human donor in good health (CMV status not recorded). Some clones in this sample may be carry-over from other donors' samples.

The CDR3 DNA follows: TGTGCCAGCAGCGTCAGGACAGGGAGCTCAGAGACCCAGTACTTC. As protein: CASSVRTGSSETQYF. The rearrangement uses TRBV7-7 and TRBJ2-5; 8 nucleotides match TRBD1. V was pared by 5 bases and J by 4 bases, with 9 bases of the junction left unmatched. Germline V gene lookup returns CDR1 SSHAT and CDR2 FNYEAQ (reference sequence). The CDR3 spans 15 residues.

For this clonotype: The germline gene is not matched at one end of the junction; a read error may be the cause. CDR3 in amino acids: CASREQGTGNTINF. DNA for the CDR3: TGTGCCAGCAGGGAACAGGGTACCGGAAACACCATAAATTTT. This chain uses TRBV6-1 with TRBJ1-3; D possibly corresponds to TRBD1 (6 bases). This CDR3 has 14 residues. CDR1 is MNHNS, CDR2 SASEGT, per germline.

V usage is TRBV7-4 and J usage is TRBJ2-3; possible D gene TRBD2, 6 bases. Trimming pared 3 bases from V and 2 bases from J, leaving 12 bases between. This CDR3 contains 15 residues. Germline values: CDR1 SGHVT, CDR2 SQSDAQ. Written as DNA, the CDR3 is TGTGCCAGCAGCTTTAGTCGGACTAACACAGATACGCAGTATTTT. Its translation is CASSFSRTNTDTQYF.

This clonotype was found many times. The rearrangement uses TRBV7-2 and TRBJ1-6; no definite D call. From germline, CDR1 is SGHTA and CDR2 FQGNSA. Trimming pared 6 bases from V and 8 bases from J, leaving 14 bases between. The CDR3 length is 14 residues. The CDR3 nucleotides read TGTGCCAGCAGGATAAGGTTTGGGGATTCACCCCTCCACTTT. This encodes CASRIRFGDSPLHF.

The rearrangement uses TRBV7-9 and TRBJ2-1; D not resolved. V was pared by 5 bases and J by 9 bases, with 8 bases between. The CDR3 length is 11 residues. The germline V gene has CDR1 SEHNR and CDR2 FQNEAQ (reference sequence). This CDR3 reads CASSVSTEQFF. Here the CDR3 DNA reads TGTGCCAGCAGCGTCAGCACTGAGCAGTTCTTC.

This clonotype was recorded many times. The V and J genes are TRBV7-2 and TRBJ1-4; D unresolved. There are 15 residues in the CDR3. Trimming removed 6 bases at V and 7 bases at J, with 18 bases between. Germline-derived CDR1 and CDR2 are SGHTA and FQGNSA. CDR3: CASRQSGVGSEKLFF. The CDR3 bases are TGTGCCAGCAGACAAAGCGGGGTAGGGAGTGAAAAACTGTTTTTT.

This clonotype showed up just a few times. The chain is built from TRBV7-8 and TRBJ2-4; 7 bases match TRBD1. Germline loops: CDR1 SGHVS, CDR2 FQNEAQ. There are 16 residues in the CDR3. V lost 0 bases to trimming and J lost 0 bases; unmatched junction nucleotides: 2. As DNA, the CDR3 is TGTGCCAGCAGCTTAGCAAGGGACAGAGCCAAAAACATTCAGTACTTC. This encodes CASSLARDRAKNIQYF.

The V gene is TRBV6-2 or TRBV6-3, the J gene TRBJ1-1, with 8 positions matching TRBD1. The CDR3 loop spans 14 amino acids. J lost 8 bases, V lost 6 bases, and 11 bases had no gene match. The germline gives CDR1 MNHEY, CDR2 SVGEGT. CDR3 protein: CASRPLTGGVEAFF. CDR3 DNA: TGTGCCAGCAGACCGCTTACAGGGGGAGTCGAAGCTTTCTTT.

The chain has TRBV7-3 and TRBJ1-1; possibly TRBD1 for D (6 bases). CDR1 is SGHTA, CDR2 FQGTGA, per germline. V lost 5 bases, J lost 10 bases, and 17 bases lay in between. CDR3 size: 13 residues. This CDR3 reads CASSIDPGQPAFF. CDR3 bases: TGTGCCAGCAGCATCGATCCGGGACAACCAGCTTTCTTT. The full variable domain, in which reference TRBV7-3 and TRBJ1-1 provide the parts outside the CDR3, is GAGVSQTPSNKVTEKGKYVELRCDPISGHTALYWYRQSLGQGPEFLIYFQGTGAADDSGLPNDRFFAVRPEGSVSTLKIQRTERGDSAVYLCASSIDPGQPAFFGQGTRLTVV.

This clonotype was recorded a few times. The V and J genes are TRBV6-6 and TRBJ2-2; 11 positions agree with TRBD2. The CDR3 totals 17 residues. V shed 2 bases, J shed 4 bases, and the junction held 6 bases outside the gene matches. Germline V lookup: CDR1 MNHNY, CDR2 SVGAGI (reference sequence). CDR3 sequence: CASSYASGRQGTGELFF. The CDR3 DNA reads TGTGCCAGCAGTTACGCTAGCGGGAGGCAGGGCACCGGGGAGCTGTTTTTT.

The chain combines TRBV6-2 or TRBV6-3 with TRBJ2-7; D not certain. The CDR3 consists of 12 residues. V lost 4 bases and J lost 0, with 4 bases in between. Germline-derived CDR1 and CDR2 are MNHEY and SVGEGT. The CDR3: CASSSVSYEQYF. The CDR3 DNA follows: TGTGCCAGCAGTTCCGTCTCCTACGAGCAGTACTTC.

The chain recombines TRBV2 with TRBJ2-3; D not resolved. This CDR3 has 14 amino acids. V dropped 2 bases and J dropped 0 bases, with 6 bases sitting between them. Germline CDR1 and CDR2: SNHLY and FYNNEI. Written as DNA, the CDR3 is TGTGCCAGCAGTGAATTGTCAAGCACAGATACGCAGTATTTT. Protein: CASSELSSTDTQYF.

This clonotype turned up a few times. The rearrangement uses TRBV19 and TRBJ2-1, with TRBD2 as a possible D gene (6 bases). Germline V CDR1 and CDR2: LNHDA, SQIVND (reference sequence). The CDR3 contains 17 residues. V lost 0 bases, J lost 6 bases, and 18 bases lay in between. The CDR3 protein is CASSIERGIPDLNEQFF. In DNA form, the CDR3 reads TGTGCCAGTAGTATAGAGCGGGGAATTCCCGACCTCAATGAGCAGTTCTTC. Using reference TRBV19 and TRBJ2-1 for the parts outside the CDR3, the full variable domain is DGGITQSPKYLFRKEGQNVTLSCEQNLNHDAMYWYRQDPGQGLRLIYYSQIVNDFQKGDIAEGYSVSREKKESFPLTVTSAQKNPTAFYLCASSIERGIPDLNEQFFGPGTRLTVL.

This clonotype was seen many times. The CDR3 coding sequence is TGTGCCAGCAGCACGTGGACAGGGGCCAGCACAGATACGCAGTATTTT. Translated, it gives CASSTWTGASTDTQYF. V is TRBV7-2 and J is TRBJ2-3; 9 nucleotides align to TRBD1. The germline CDR1 and CDR2 sequences are SGHTA and FQGNSA. The ends lost 5 bases at V and 0 bases at J; junction bases unmatched: 6. The CDR3 extends over 16 amino acids.

This clonotype was found a few times. The chain is built from TRBV20-1 and TRBJ1-2; D gene uncertain. This CDR3 comprises 14 residues. Per the germline V gene, CDR1 is DFQATT and CDR2 is SNEGSKA (reference sequence). V was cut by 0 bases and J by 4 bases, with 12 bases left in between. CDR3 sequence: CSARDLRSTYGYTF. CDR3 bases: TGCAGTGCTAGAGATCTACGGTCGACCTATGGCTACACCTTC.

At least ten counts were recorded for this clonotype. The V gene is TRBV7-2, the J gene TRBJ1-4; maybe TRBD1 (6 bases). Trimming removed 0 bases at V and 11 bases at J, with 10 bases between. Germline CDR1 SGHTA, CDR2 FQGNSA. The CDR3 runs to 13 residues. The CDR3 DNA sequence: TGTGCCAGCAGCTTAGCGGCAGGGGAGAAACTGTTTTTT. Protein sequence: CASSLAAGEKLFF.

The rearrangement joins TRBV24-1 to TRBJ2-5; no clear D. The CDR3 loop spans 13 amino acids. V was pared by 4 bases and J by 2 bases, with 7 bases between. Germline V CDR1 and CDR2: KGHDR, SFDVKD. The CDR3 nucleotides read TGTGCCACCAGTGACAGCATACAAGAGACCCAGTACTTC. This translates into CATSDSIQETQYF.

This clonotype occurred many times. The rearrangement links TRBV28 to TRBJ2-6, with D possibly being TRBD1 or TRBD2 (5 bases each). This CDR3 spans 15 amino acids. The V and J ends lost 5 bases and 2 bases respectively, with 10 bases between them. Germline-derived CDR1 and CDR2 are MDHEN and SYDVKM. CDR3 protein: CASSTPGPGANVLTF. CDR3 nucleotide sequence: TGTGCCAGCAGTACTCCGGGACCTGGGGCCAACGTCCTGACTTTC. Combining the CDR3 with reference TRBV28 and TRBJ2-6 gives the whole variable domain DVKVTQSSRYLVKRTGEKVFLECVQDMDHENMFWYRQDPGLGLRLIYFSYDVKMKEKGDIPEGYSVSREKKERFSLILESASTNQTSMYLCASSTPGPGANVLTFGAGSRLTVL.

In this sample, this clonotype turned up a few times. This chain joins TRBV7-9 and TRBJ2-7; 16 positions agree with TRBD2. This CDR3 region has 19 residues. Germline assignment: CDR1 SEHNR and CDR2 FQNEAQ (reference sequence). Trimming took 7 bases from V and 7 from J; bases not matched to a gene: 19. CDR3 protein: CASNDPDGTSGGGAFEQYF. For the CDR3, the DNA is TGTGCCAGCAACGATCCTGATGGGACTAGCGGGGGGGGGGCCTTTGAGCAGTACTTC.

This clonotype was recorded many times. The chain has TRBV12-3 or TRBV12-4 and TRBJ1-1, with 8 bases fitting TRBD1. The V segment lost 2 bases and the J segment 1 base; nucleotides outside the gene matches: 6. The CDR3 loop spans 16 amino acids. DNA for the CDR3: TGTGCCAGCAGTTTAAAGGGGACAGGTTGGAACACTGAAGCTTTCTTT. Amino acids: CASSLKGTGWNTEAFF.

The chain joins TRBV27 to TRBJ1-6; tentative D call: TRBD1 (6 bases). The germline CDR1 and CDR2 sequences are MNHEY and SMNVEV (reference sequence). The CDR3 loop spans 14 amino acids. Trimming took off 5 bases at V and 6 bases at J, with 11 bases between the two ends. As DNA, the CDR3 is TGTGCCAGCAGTATACAGGGCGGTAATTCACCCCTCCACTTT. Translated: CASSIQGGNSPLHF.